These T cell receptor beta chains were read from a single sample in a study of identical twins. One entry per CDR3 protein results from TCRdb running MiXCR on the 5' RACE reads. The sample contains roughly 1.6 million distinct CDR3 sequences, roughly 35% of which appear only once. Specimen: cord blood. These receptors were collected from a newborn girl in good health. CDR3s include the opening cysteine and the closing phenylalanine or tryptophan. The D gene is left open where the match is weak. Expanded clones are given a class, and other clones once, few, many or no size at all.

V gene,J gene,D gene,clone size,CDR3 protein,CDR3 DNA
TRBV7-9,TRBJ2-7,-,-,CASRQIIDEQYF,TGTGCCAGCAGACAAATCATCGATGAGCAGTACTTC
TRBV3-1,TRBJ1-4,-,-,CASSPGGSRINEKLFF,TGTGCCAGCAGCCCGGGAGGGAGCAGGATTAATGAAAAACTGTTTTTT
TRBV29-1,TRBJ1-2,TRBD1,few,CSVVAGGNYGYTF,TGCAGCGTTGTGGCAGGGGGCAACTATGGCTACACCTTC
TRBV7-2,TRBJ2-7,-,many,CASSLINEQYF,TGTGCCAGCAGCCTGATTAACGAGCAGTACTTC
TRBV5-1,TRBJ2-5,TRBD1,-,CASSLGGQRETQYF,TGCGCCAGCAGCTTGGGGGGACAGAGAGAGACCCAGTACTTC
TRBV2,TRBJ2-7,TRBD2,-,CASSAPLAGGPYEQYF,TGTGCCAGCAGTGCCCCGTTAGCGGGGGGGCCCTACGAGCAGTACTTC
TRBV20-1,TRBJ1-1,-,-,CSAFSDRNTEAFF,TGCAGTGCCTTCTCGGACAGGAACACTGAAGCTTTCTTT
TRBV5-1,TRBJ2-3,TRBD2,-,CASSLGGLTSGVADTQYF,TGCGCCAGCAGCTTGGGTGGATTGACTAGCGGGGTTGCAGATACGCAGTATTTT
TRBV2,TRBJ1-4,-,-,CATSSVSTNEKLFF,TGTGCCACCTCTTCAGTCTCAACTAATGAAAAACTGTTTTTT
TRBV7-6,TRBJ2-1,TRBD2,-,CASSLAGLAGVGYNEQFF,TGTGCCAGCAGCTTAGCGGGACTAGCGGGAGTGGGCTACAATGAGCAGTTCTTC
TRBV7-8,TRBJ2-1,-,few,CASSPHTSGAYNEQFF,TGTGCCAGCAGCCCCCATACCAGCGGAGCTTACAATGAGCAGTTCTTC
TRBV3-1,TRBJ2-7,-,-,CASSQDNPAASSEQYF,TGTGCCAGCAGCCAAGATAATCCCGCGGCTAGCAGCGAGCAGTACTTC
TRBV18,TRBJ2-1,-,few,CASSPVPPGGLAEQFF,TGTGCCAGCTCACCGGTCCCTCCGGGTGGGCTGGCTGAGCAGTTCTTC
TRBV12-3/TRBV12-4,TRBJ2-3,TRBD2,few,CASSSRLADGTDTQYF,TGTGCCAGCAGTTCCCGACTAGCAGATGGGACAGATACGCAGTATTTT
TRBV2,TRBJ2-1,TRBD2,-,CASRTGTSVDEQFF,TGTGCCAGCAGGACCGGGACTAGTGTCGATGAGCAGTTCTTC
TRBV12-5,TRBJ2-2,-,-,CASGFLKGELFF,TGTGCTAGTGGTTTCCTCAAAGGGGAGCTGTTTTTT
TRBV24-1,TRBJ2-1,TRBD1,-,CATSDFTGTGGNNEQFF,TGTGCCACCAGTGATTTTACCGGGACAGGGGGAAACAATGAGCAGTTCTTC
TRBV9,TRBJ2-7,-,-,CASSITPGSLYEQYF,TGTGCCAGCAGCATTACGCCAGGTAGTCTCTACGAGCAGTACTTC
TRBV12-3/TRBV12-4,TRBJ1-4,TRBD1,-,CASSWETGGALREKLFF,TGTGCCAGCAGTTGGGAGACAGGGGGAGCTTTGCGAGAAAAACTGTTTTTT
TRBV7-6,TRBJ1-6,TRBD1,-,CASSRNRGPYNSPLHF,TGTGCCAGCAGCCGAAACAGGGGCCCCTATAATTCACCCCTCCACTTT
TRBV20-1,TRBJ1-5,TRBD1,-,CSVKGQLSNQPQHF,TGCAGTGTTAAGGGACAGTTGAGCAATCAGCCCCAGCATTTT
TRBV10-1,TRBJ2-7,-,-,CASNDGTYEQYF,TGCGCCAGCAATGATGGGACCTACGAGCAGTACTTC
TRBV5-1,TRBJ2-1,TRBD2,-,CASGLVWSGGGYNEQFF,TGCGCCAGCGGCTTGGTCTGGAGCGGGGGTGGCTACAATGAGCAGTTCTTC
TRBV20-1,TRBJ2-1,TRBD2,-,CSAPTPIAGGGYNEQFF,TGCAGTGCACCAACGCCGATAGCGGGAGGCGGCTACAATGAGCAGTTCTTC
TRBV5-1,TRBJ2-1,TRBD2,-,CASSLAEGLAYHNEQFF,TGCGCCAGCAGCTTGGCCGAGGGACTAGCATACCACAATGAGCAGTTCTTC
TRBV28,TRBJ1-5,-,few,CASSSGQGLYSNQPQHF,TGTGCCAGCAGTTCGGGGCAGGGCCTTTATAGCAATCAGCCCCAGCATTTT
TRBV20-1,TRBJ2-7,TRBD2,few,CSARDLRRGVSYEQYF,TGCAGTGCTAGAGATCTTCGGCGGGGGGTTTCCTACGAGCAGTACTTC
TRBV20-1,TRBJ2-5,TRBD2,many,CSAREQKASGSLSGQYF,TGCAGTGCTAGAGAACAAAAAGCTAGCGGGAGTCTTTCCGGGCAGTACTTC
TRBV3-1,TRBJ2-2,-,few,CASSQVPGHGELFF,TGTGCCAGCAGCCAAGTCCCGGGCCACGGGGAGCTGTTTTTT
TRBV12-3/TRBV12-4,TRBJ2-2,-,few,CASSFDYSGELFF,TGTGCCAGCAGTTTTGACTATTCCGGGGAGCTGTTTTTT
TRBV4-2,TRBJ2-5,TRBD2,-,CASSRPVAGANYNEQYF,TGTGCCAGCAGCCGCCCTGTAGCGGGGGCCAACTACAATGAGCAGTACTTC
TRBV28,TRBJ2-7,TRBD1,-,CASSLETGLRYEQYF,TGTGCCAGCAGTCTGGAGACAGGGTTACGGTACGAGCAGTACTTC
TRBV14,TRBJ2-3,TRBD2,-,CASSQSSGFSTDTQYF,TGTGCCAGCAGCCAATCTAGCGGGTTTTCCACAGATACGCAGTATTTT
TRBV12-3/TRBV12-4,TRBJ2-7,-,-,CASTLSRRTATYEQYF,TGTGCCAGCACCCTTTCAAGGAGGACAGCCACCTACGAGCAGTACTTC
TRBV6-6,TRBJ2-3,-,few,CASSYDFSTDTQYF,TGTGCCAGCAGTTACGACTTTAGCACAGATACGCAGTATTTT
TRBV15,TRBJ2-7,TRBD1,few,CATSRADRADEQYF,TGTGCCACCAGCAGAGCGGACAGGGCGGACGAGCAGTACTTC
TRBV29-1,TRBJ1-1,-,many,CSVEGGDTEAFF,TGCAGCGTTGAAGGAGGGGACACTGAAGCTTTCTTT
TRBV24-1,TRBJ2-7,-,many,CATSDLGGYEQYF,TGTGCCACCAGTGATTTAGGGGGCTACGAGCAGTACTTC
TRBV10-3,TRBJ1-1,-,-,CAISDQGKAFF,TGTGCCATCAGTGACCAAGGAAAAGCTTTCTTT
TRBV12-3/TRBV12-4,TRBJ1-2,-,many,CASSLRDGYGYTF,TGTGCCAGCAGTTTACGGGATGGCTATGGCTACACCTTC
TRBV27,TRBJ1-1,-,few,CASSLFLPGSNTEAFF,TGTGCCAGCAGTTTATTTTTGCCAGGGTCGAACACTGAAGCTTTCTTT
TRBV12-3/TRBV12-4,TRBJ1-1,-,few,CASSLEGGDTEAFF,TGTGCCAGCAGTTTAGAGGGTGGAGACACTGAAGCTTTCTTT
TRBV5-1,TRBJ2-1,-,-,CASSLVSSPWQSNEQFF,TGCGCCAGCAGCTTGGTTTCTAGTCCTTGGCAGTCCAATGAGCAGTTCTTC
TRBV6-6,TRBJ1-6,-,once,CASSPRASYNSPLHF,TGTGCCAGCAGCCCCAGGGCCTCCTATAATTCACCCCTCCACTTT
TRBV20-1,TRBJ1-1,-,-,CSASQQNTEAFF,TGCAGTGCTAGCCAACAGAACACTGAAGCTTTCTTT
TRBV12-3/TRBV12-4,TRBJ2-1,TRBD2,few,CASSPRRWGLAGVRYNEQFF,TGTGCCAGCAGTCCTCGGCGTTGGGGACTAGCGGGAGTTCGCTACAATGAGCAGTTCTTC
TRBV20-1,TRBJ2-1,TRBD2,few,CSVRLPGLASHEQFF,TGCAGTGTTAGACTACCGGGACTAGCGAGTCATGAGCAGTTCTTC
TRBV9,TRBJ2-3,-,few,CASSVSWQRSTDTQYF,TGTGCCAGCAGCGTGAGTTGGCAGAGAAGCACAGATACGCAGTATTTT
TRBV15,TRBJ1-1,TRBD1,few,CATSRDRDSRTEAFF,TGTGCCACCAGCAGAGATCGGGACAGTAGGACTGAAGCTTTCTTT
TRBV24-1,TRBJ2-3,-,-,CAADGGSSTDTQYF,TGTGCCGCCGATGGGGGGAGTAGCACAGATACGCAGTATTTT
TRBV7-9,TRBJ2-3,-,few,CASIPVAGTDTQYF,TGTGCCAGCATTCCGGTAGCGGGCACAGATACGCAGTATTTT
TRBV27,TRBJ2-3,-,many,CASSPTGDTDTQYF,TGTGCCAGCAGCCCCACGGGAGACACAGATACGCAGTATTTT
TRBV6-5,TRBJ2-1,TRBD1,many,CASSYDRVSYNEQFF,TGTGCCAGCAGTTACGACAGGGTGTCCTACAATGAGCAGTTCTTC
TRBV20-1,TRBJ2-6,TRBD2,-,CSARDRLSGTGANVLTF,TGCAGTGCTAGAGATCGCCTTAGCGGGACTGGGGCCAACGTCCTGACTTTC
TRBV6-1,TRBJ2-1,TRBD2,-,CASHIWTSREATNNEQFF,TGTGCCAGCCACATTTGGACTAGCCGCGAAGCGACTAACAATGAGCAGTTCTTC
TRBV3-1,TRBJ2-3,TRBD2,-,CASSQGTSGGRSTDTQYF,TGTGCCAGCAGCCAAGGGACTAGCGGGGGCCGATCCACAGATACGCAGTATTTT